This T cell receptor beta chain stems from a study of T cell responses to AZD1222 COVID-19 vaccine (dated by TCRdb to about 2021). With respect to the entire study: A total of 233 trial participants underwent TCR sequencing, of whom about 210 received two doses of AZD1222 and some 26 received two doses of the MenACWY control vaccine. Trial participants were enrolled into age subgroups of 18-55, 56-69 and 70-plus years, which contained about 150, 28 and 57 TCR-sequenced participants, respectively.

The sample's time point, from its label and the paper: about 28 days (+/-7) after the second vaccine dose. AZD1222 recipients given second doses at about 4 weeks or at about 12 weeks were pooled, since spike-specific TCR depth and breadth were not found to differ between the two schedules. Samples from vaccinated people were obtained from the UK trials COV001 and COV002, which included a single-blind randomized controlled phase 2/3 trial of AZD1222 (ChAdOx1 nCoV-19) in healthy adults. Trial participant PBMC samples were collected at day 0 and day 28 after the second dose for TCRbeta chain sequencing. Only one count was recorded for this clone. Its antigen is still unknown. It has no much larger one-base neighbor in the sample; base qualities were not kept. Overall study results and their limits: The 56-69-year group was small, and its depth increase did not reach significance, likely because of low power. Participants were mostly white British and included more females than males, and it was suggested by the authors that clonal diversity may have been underestimated. Vaccine-associated CD4 TCRs spanned the whole spike protein, with dominant responses in regions 160-218 and 743-854. After two AZD1222 doses, spike-specific TCR breadth and depth were significantly higher than at day 0 and than in MenACWY recipients. Conclusions about previously exposed vaccinees were limited because only a handful of AZD1222 recipients were SARS-CoV-2 seropositive at baseline. Reportedly, almost half of the unique spike-specific TCRs recognized epitopes lying outside the regions that are mutated in the B.1.351 and B.1.1.7 variants. Because no day 14 peak-response samples were available, repertoires were characterized only after the peak T cell response.

The CDR3 regions of human TCRbeta chains were analyzed by immunosequencing. Processing in the source paper ran as follows. TCRs in the repertoires were matched against a reference library of SARS-CoV-2-specific TCRs that had been generated with the MIRA antigen-specificity platform. Breadth meant the fraction of unique TCRs that were SARS-CoV-2-associated, whereas depth meant the fraction of total T cells that were SARS-CoV-2-associated. Using the MIRA data, every spike-specific TCR was mapped to the spike region that the TCR reacted to and assigned to either a CD4 or a CD8 class. Log10-transformed breadth and depth values were compared by one-way ANOVA with Sidak's multiple comparisons tests. TCRdb obtained this table from immuneACCESS and retained in-frame rearrangements with V and J assigned. These tables miss some clones; where compared with another copy, unresolved V genes account for less than half of the shortfall, and the remainder is unexplained. V and J calls and clone size are copied from that table; D and trimming were computed from the DNA. The sample profile shows 150,000 to 250,000 clones; 90% to 95% of them were found once. The ten largest clones take up 0.95% to 1.1% of the sample.

The sample was peripheral blood, taken 28 days after the second AZD1222 dose. The receptor was isolated from an adult who received the AZD1222 COVID-19 vaccine.

The DNA reads as follows: TGTGCCAGCAGCTTGGTTTACTCTGGAAACACCATATATTTT. Translated, this is CASSLVYSGNTIYF. The V and J genes are TRBV5-6 and TRBJ1-3; no D gene call is confident. CDR1 SGHDT and CDR2 YYEEEE were looked up in the germline V gene. V loses 0 bases, J loses 0 bases, and the germline ends lie 4 bases apart. The CDR3, from cysteine to phenylalanine, totals 14 residues. Only the CDR3 portion is preserved as DNA: 42 bases, with reading frame beginning at the first base.